This TCR beta chain stems from a study of response to subunit inactivated influenza vaccine. TCRdb redid the calling of the RT-PCR reads with MiXCR, one entry per CDR3 protein. The sample gives some 550,000 distinct CDR3 sequences, roughly 23% of which show up once; 2.8% is in the top ten. This CDR3 spans 14 amino acids. Per the germline V gene, CDR1 is MNHNS and CDR2 is SASEGT. Trimming removed 5 bases from V and 6 bases from J, with 14 bases in between. The sample also formed part of further work on T cells expressing NK-cell markers. That source reports: TCR beta libraries carry UMIs added by 5'RACE template switching. Sorted CD3+CD56-NKG2C+, CD3+CD56+NKG2C+ and CD3+CD56+NKG2C- T cells supplied the TCR beta repertoires. HCMV serostatus: seven of eight sequenced donors positive, one negative. Dominant NKG2C+ clonotypes made up roughly 1.0-8% of CD8+ T cells in six donors. Evidence did not settle whether expanded NKG2C+ T cell clones targeted HCMV.

The receptor comes from a man aged 45 to 65 who received an inactivated influenza vaccine. The chain combines TRBV6-1 with TRBJ1-5, with D maybe TRBD1 (6 bases). The specimen was CD4+ T cells sorted from PBMCs, collected approximately 12 days after vaccination. The CDR3 sequence is CASSLGQFRQPQHF. CDR3 DNA: TGTGCCAGCAGTCTGGGACAATTCCGTCAGCCCCAGCATTTT.